The clone carrying this T cell receptor (beta chain) was recorded at least ten times. No antigen is known for it. Germline CDR1 is SNHLY and CDR2 is FYNNEI. The CDR3 is 12 amino acids. The V end lost 6 bases, the J end lost 2 bases, and 8 bases lay between the germline ends. This specimen belongs to a study of shared clonotypes between healthy human individuals. Study at large: Sampling drew on donors who were a couple of women and a few men aged 18 to 49.

Whole-study results and caveats: Clonotype sharing levels among donors were expected to vary with sequencing depth. Limited genetic and exposure-history diversity came from having few donors.

Profiled with immunoSEQ multiplex PCR; TCRdb holds only in-frame clones, not every one. This table has hundreds of thousands of clones, roughly three quarters appearing once. Sequencing input: PBMCs. The V and J genes are TRBV2 and TRBJ2-7; D gene unclear. The sequence came from a woman aged 40 to 50 in good health. Some clones in this sample may be carry-over from other donors' samples. The CDR3 bases are TGTGCCAGCAGGGCAGATACCTACGAGCAGTACTTC. Residues: CASRADTYEQYF.